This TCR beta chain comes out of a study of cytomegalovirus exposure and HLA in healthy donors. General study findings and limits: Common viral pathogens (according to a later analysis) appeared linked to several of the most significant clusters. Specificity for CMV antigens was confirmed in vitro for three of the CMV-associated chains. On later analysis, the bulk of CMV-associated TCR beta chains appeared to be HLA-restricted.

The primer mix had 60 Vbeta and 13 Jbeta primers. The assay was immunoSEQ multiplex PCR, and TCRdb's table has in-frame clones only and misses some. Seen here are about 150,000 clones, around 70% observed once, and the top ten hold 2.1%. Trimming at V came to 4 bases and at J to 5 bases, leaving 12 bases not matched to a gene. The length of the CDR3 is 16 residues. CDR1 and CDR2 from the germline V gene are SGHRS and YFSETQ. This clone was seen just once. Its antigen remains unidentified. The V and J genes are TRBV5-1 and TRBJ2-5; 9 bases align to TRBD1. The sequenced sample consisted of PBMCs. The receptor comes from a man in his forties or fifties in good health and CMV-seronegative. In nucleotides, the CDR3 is TGCGCCAGCAGCCCTGCGGGGACAGGGAACCCGGAGACCCAGTACTTC. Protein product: CASSPAGTGNPETQYF.